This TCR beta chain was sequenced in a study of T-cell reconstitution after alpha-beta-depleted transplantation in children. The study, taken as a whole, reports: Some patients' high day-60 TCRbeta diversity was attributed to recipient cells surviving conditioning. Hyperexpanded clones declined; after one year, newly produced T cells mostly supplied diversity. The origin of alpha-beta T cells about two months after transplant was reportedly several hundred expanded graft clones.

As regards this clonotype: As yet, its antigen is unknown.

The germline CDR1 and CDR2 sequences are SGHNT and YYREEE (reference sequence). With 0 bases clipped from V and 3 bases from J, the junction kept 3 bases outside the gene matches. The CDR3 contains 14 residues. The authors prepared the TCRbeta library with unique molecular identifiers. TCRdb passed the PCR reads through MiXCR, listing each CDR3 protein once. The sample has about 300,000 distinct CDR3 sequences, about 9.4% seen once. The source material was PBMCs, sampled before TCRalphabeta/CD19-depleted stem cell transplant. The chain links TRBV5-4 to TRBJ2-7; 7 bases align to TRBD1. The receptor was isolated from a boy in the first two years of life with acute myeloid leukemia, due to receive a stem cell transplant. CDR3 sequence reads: CASSLARGNYEQYF. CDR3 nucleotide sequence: TGTGCCAGCAGCTTGGCCAGGGGGAACTACGAGCAGTACTTC.